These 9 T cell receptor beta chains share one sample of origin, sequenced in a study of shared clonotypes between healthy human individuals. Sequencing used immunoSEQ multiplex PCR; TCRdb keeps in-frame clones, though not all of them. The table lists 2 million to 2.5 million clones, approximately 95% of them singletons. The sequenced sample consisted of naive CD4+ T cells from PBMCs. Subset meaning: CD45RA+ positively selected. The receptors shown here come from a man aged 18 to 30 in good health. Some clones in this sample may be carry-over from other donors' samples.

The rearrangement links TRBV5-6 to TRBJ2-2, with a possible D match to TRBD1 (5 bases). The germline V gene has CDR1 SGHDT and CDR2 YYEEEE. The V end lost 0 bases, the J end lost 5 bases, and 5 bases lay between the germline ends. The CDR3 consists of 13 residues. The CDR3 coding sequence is TGTGCCAGCAGCTTGGACAGGACCGGGGAGCTGTTTTTT. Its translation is CASSLDRTGELFF.

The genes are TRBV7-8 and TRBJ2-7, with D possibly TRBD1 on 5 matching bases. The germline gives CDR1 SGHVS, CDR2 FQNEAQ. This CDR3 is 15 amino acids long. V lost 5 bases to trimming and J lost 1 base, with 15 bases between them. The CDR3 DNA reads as TGTGCCAGCAGCCCCCGCAGGGTGGTGTCCTACGAGCAGTACTTC. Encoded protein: CASSPRRVVSYEQYF.

The chain's CDR3 is CASSLAIGAITYNEQFF. CDR3 DNA: TGTGCCAGCAGCTTAGCGATAGGGGCTATCACCTACAATGAGCAGTTCTTC. This chain uses TRBV7-9 with TRBJ2-1, with a possible D match to TRBD1 (5 bases). The germline gives CDR1 SEHNR, CDR2 FQNEAQ (reference sequence). This CDR3 region has 17 residues. The V and J ends lost 0 bases and 2 bases respectively, with 14 bases between them.

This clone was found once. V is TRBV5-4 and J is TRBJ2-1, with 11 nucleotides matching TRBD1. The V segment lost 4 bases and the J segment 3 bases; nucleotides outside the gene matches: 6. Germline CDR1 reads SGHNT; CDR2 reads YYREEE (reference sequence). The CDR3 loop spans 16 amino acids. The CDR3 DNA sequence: TGTGCCAGCAGCGTCTACGGGACAGGGGGCTACAATGAGCAGTTCTTC. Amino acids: CASSVYGTGGYNEQFF.

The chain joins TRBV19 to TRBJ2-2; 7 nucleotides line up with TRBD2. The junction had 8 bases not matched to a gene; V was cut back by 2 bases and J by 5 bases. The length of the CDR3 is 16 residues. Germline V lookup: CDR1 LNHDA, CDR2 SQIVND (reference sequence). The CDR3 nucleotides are TGTGCCAGTAGTATAAGTGGCGGGAGTTTTACCGGGGAGCTGTTTTTT. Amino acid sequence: CASSISGGSFTGELFF.

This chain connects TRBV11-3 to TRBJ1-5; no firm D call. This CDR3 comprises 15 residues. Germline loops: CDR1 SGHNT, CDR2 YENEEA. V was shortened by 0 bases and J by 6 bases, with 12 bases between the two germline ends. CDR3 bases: TGTGCCAGCAGCTTAGATCTCGGGGTGGGTCAGCCCCAGCATTTT. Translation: CASSLDLGVGQPQHF.

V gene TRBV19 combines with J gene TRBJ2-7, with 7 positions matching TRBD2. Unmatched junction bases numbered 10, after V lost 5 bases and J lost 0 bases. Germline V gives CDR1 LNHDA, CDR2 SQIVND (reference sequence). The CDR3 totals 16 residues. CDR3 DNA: TGTGCCAGTAGTCCCCGGTGGGCGGGGGACTCCTACGAGCAGTACTTC. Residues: CASSPRWAGDSYEQYF.

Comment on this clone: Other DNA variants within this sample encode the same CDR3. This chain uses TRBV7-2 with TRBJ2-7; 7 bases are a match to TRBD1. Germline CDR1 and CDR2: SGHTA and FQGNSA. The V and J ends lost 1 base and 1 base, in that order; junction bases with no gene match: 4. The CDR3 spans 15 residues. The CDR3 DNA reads TGTGCCAGCAGCTTAGATTCACAGGGGTCCTACGAGCAGTACTTC. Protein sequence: CASSLDSQGSYEQYF.

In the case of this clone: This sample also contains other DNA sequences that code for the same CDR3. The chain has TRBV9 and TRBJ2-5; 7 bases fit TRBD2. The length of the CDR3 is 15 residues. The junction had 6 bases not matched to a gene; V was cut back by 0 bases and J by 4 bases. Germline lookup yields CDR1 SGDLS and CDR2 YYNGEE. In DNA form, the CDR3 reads TGTGCCAGCAGCGTAGTGGGCGGGAGCGGAGAGACCCAGTACTTC. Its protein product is CASSVVGGSGETQYF.